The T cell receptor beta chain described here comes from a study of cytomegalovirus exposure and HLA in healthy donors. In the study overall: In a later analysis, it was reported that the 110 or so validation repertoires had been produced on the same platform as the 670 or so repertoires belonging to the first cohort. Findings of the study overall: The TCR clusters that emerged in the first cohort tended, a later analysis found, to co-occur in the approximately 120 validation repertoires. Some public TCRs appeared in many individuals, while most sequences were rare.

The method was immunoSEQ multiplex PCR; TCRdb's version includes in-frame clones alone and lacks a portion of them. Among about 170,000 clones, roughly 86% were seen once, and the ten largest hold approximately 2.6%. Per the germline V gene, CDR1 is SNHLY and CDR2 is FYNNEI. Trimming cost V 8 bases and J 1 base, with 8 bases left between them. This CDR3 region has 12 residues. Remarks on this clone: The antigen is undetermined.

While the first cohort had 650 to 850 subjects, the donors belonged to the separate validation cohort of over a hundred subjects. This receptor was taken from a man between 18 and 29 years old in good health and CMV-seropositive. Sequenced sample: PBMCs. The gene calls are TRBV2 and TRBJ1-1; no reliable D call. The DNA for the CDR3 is TGTGCCAGCCCCCGCAGGAACACTGAAGCTTTCTTT. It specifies CASPRRNTEAFF.